The 19 T cell receptor beta chains below all came from one sample that was sequenced in a study of OX40 agonist ivuxolimab in advanced cancers. The protocol was immunoSEQ multiplex PCR, while the TCRdb copy is restricted to in-frame clones and leaves out a portion. The table lists 80,000 to 100,000 clones, about nine tenths of them singletons. The sample in question was CD4+ or CD8+ T cells sorted from blood, obtained in a trial of the OX40 agonist ivuxolimab. These receptors were obtained from an adult with an advanced solid tumor such as melanoma, head and neck, liver or kidney cancer.

V gene TRBV9 combines with J gene TRBJ2-1; 10 bases line up with TRBD1. Looked up from germline, CDR1 is SGDLS and CDR2 is YYNGEE. The CDR3 loop spans 17 amino acids. Losses at the gene ends were 4 bases for V and 6 bases for J; bases not matched to a gene: 13. For the CDR3, the DNA is TGTGCCAGCAGCCCCCTTCCGGGACAGGGGAGAATCAATGAGCAGTTCTTC. Translating it yields CASSPLPGQGRINEQFF. The whole variable domain, remainder taken from reference TRBV9 and TRBJ2-1, is DSGVTQTPKHLITATGQRVTLRCSPRSGDLSVYWYQQSLDQGLQFLIQYYNGEERAKGNILERFSAQQFPDLHSELNLSSLELGDSALYFCASSPLPGQGRINEQFFGPGTRLTVL.

The rearrangement uses TRBV5-1 and TRBJ2-1; TRBD2 is a possible D gene (7 bases). The CDR3 runs 15 residues. CDR1 is SGHRS and CDR2 is YFSETQ in the germline V gene. The V end lost 0 bases, the J end lost 6 bases, and 13 bases lay between the germline ends. CDR3 nucleotides: TGCGCCAGCAGCTTGGGTCACGGGGGGCCCAATGAGCAGTTCTTC. Residues: CASSLGHGGPNEQFF.

V usage is TRBV6-5 and J usage is TRBJ1-1; tentatively, D is TRBD1 (5 bases). V lost 0 bases and J lost 0, with 5 bases in between. Germline V gene sequence: CDR1 MNHEY, CDR2 SVGAGI. This CDR3 is built from 14 residues. Here the CDR3 DNA reads TGTGCCAGCAGTTACTCACAGGTGAACACTGAAGCTTTCTTT. As protein: CASSYSQVNTEAFF.

This CDR3 reads CASSFDHYYGYTF. CDR3 nucleotides: TGTGCCAGCAGCTTCGACCACTACTATGGCTACACCTTC. The V gene is TRBV7-9, the J gene TRBJ1-2, with D hard to call. CDR1 is SEHNR and CDR2 is FQNEAQ in the germline V gene (reference sequence). The CDR3 sequence is 13 residues long. V was pared by 3 bases and J by 3 bases, with 8 bases between.

The chain recombines TRBV30 with TRBJ2-3, with a weak D call TRBD2 (6 bases). Trimming left V 5 bases short and J 8 bases short, with 14 bases between. CDR1 and CDR2 (germline): GTSNPN, SVGIG (reference sequence). This CDR3 is built from 12 residues. CDR3 amino acids: CAWAGLFGTQYF. CDR3 DNA: TGTGCCTGGGCGGGACTCTTTGGTACGCAGTATTTT.

V usage is TRBV9 and J usage is TRBJ2-3, with TRBD1 as a possible D gene (5 bases). This CDR3 is 15 amino acids long. V lost 1 base, J lost 0 bases, and 9 bases lay in between. Germline V gene sequence: CDR1 SGDLS, CDR2 YYNGEE. The CDR3 DNA reads as TGTGCCAGCAGCGTATTCGACAGTAGCACAGATACGCAGTATTTT. Translated: CASSVFDSSTDTQYF.

The V gene is TRBV25-1, the J gene TRBJ2-1; D is possibly TRBD1 (5 bases). Germline CDR1 MGHDK, CDR2 SYGVNS. Trimming pared 5 bases from V and 6 bases from J, leaving 11 bases between. The CDR3 extends over 13 amino acids. CDR3: CASSKQGVNEQFF. The CDR3 nucleotides read TGTGCCAGCAGTAAGCAGGGCGTCAATGAGCAGTTCTTC.

The chain uses TRBV5-4 and TRBJ2-5; D may be TRBD1 (6 bases). The CDR3 loop spans 15 amino acids. Trimming took 0 bases from V and 5 from J, leaving 14 bases between them. Per the germline V gene, CDR1 is SGHNT and CDR2 is YYREEE (reference sequence). CDR3 amino acids: CASSLVGQGLETQYF. The CDR3 nucleotides are TGTGCCAGCAGCTTGGTAGGGCAGGGGCTGGAGACCCAGTACTTC. Full variable domain (outside the CDR3, taken from reference TRBV5-4 and TRBJ2-5): ETGVTQSPTHLIKTRGQQVTLRCSSQSGHNTVSWYQQALGQGPQFIFQYYREEENGRGNFPPRFSGLQFPNYSSELNVNALELDDSALYLCASSLVGQGLETQYFGPGTRLLVL.

The chain joins TRBV27 to TRBJ2-2; D is unresolved. Per germline, CDR1 MNHEY and CDR2 SMNVEV (reference sequence). V was trimmed by 3 bases and J by 6 bases, leaving 14 bases between them. The CDR3 is 15 residues long. The CDR3 nucleotides are TGTGCCAGCAGTTTTTTTTCTTTATTACCCGGGGAGCTGTTTTTT. Its protein is CASSFFSLLPGELFF.

The chain uses TRBV6-5 and TRBJ2-7; D tentatively reads TRBD1 or TRBD2 (5 bases each). Germline CDR1 and CDR2: MNHEY and SVGAGI. With 6 bases removed from V and 7 bases from J, the gap between germline ends came to 19 bases. This CDR3 contains 14 residues. The CDR3 sequence is CASRMTRGTGEQYF. The CDR3 DNA reads TGTGCCAGCAGAATGACGCGAGGGACGGGGGAGCAGTACTTC.

The chain combines TRBV11-1 with TRBJ2-3; D is uncertain. Trimming removed 4 bases from V and 6 bases from J, with 11 bases in between. CDR3 length: 13 amino acids. Germline assignment: CDR1 SGHAT and CDR2 FQDESV (reference sequence). CDR3 protein: CASSSDPLDTQYF. The CDR3 coding sequence is TGTGCCAGCAGCTCCGACCCGTTGGATACGCAGTATTTT.

The V gene is TRBV7-8, the J gene TRBJ1-1; D gene uncertain. Germline V gene lookup returns CDR1 SGHVS and CDR2 FQNEAQ. V was trimmed by 5 bases and J by 3 bases, leaving 16 bases between them. The CDR3 loop spans 15 amino acids. The CDR3 DNA sequence: TGTGCCAGCAGCCCAGTGACCGGCTGGGACACTGAAGCTTTCTTT. Its translation: CASSPVTGWDTEAFF.

V is TRBV19 and J is TRBJ2-2, with TRBD2 matching over 9 bases. Trimming cost V 4 bases and J 0 bases; bases outside gene matches: 15. Per germline, CDR1 LNHDA and CDR2 SQIVND (reference sequence). The CDR3 has 20 residues. The CDR3 protein is CASSRPGPQSGGSNTGELFF. The CDR3 DNA follows: TGTGCCAGTAGTAGGCCCGGCCCGCAAAGCGGGGGGTCGAACACCGGGGAGCTGTTTTTT.

This clone was detected once. A read error may produce the germline difference seen at one junction end. This chain connects TRBV19 to TRBJ2-1, with D possibly TRBD1 on 5 matching bases. The germline CDR1 and CDR2 sequences are LNHDA and SQIVND (reference sequence). This CDR3 is 14 amino acids long. CDR3 DNA: TGTGCCAGTAGCGCAGCTCAATTGGCAGGGTCGTGGGTCTTC. Its translation is CASSAAQLAGSWVF.

The rearrangement uses TRBV6-5 and TRBJ1-2; 7 nucleotides line up with TRBD1. Germline V gene sequence: CDR1 MNHEY, CDR2 SVGAGI. The CDR3 has 11 amino acids. In DNA, the CDR3 is TGTGTCACGCACAGGGGAGGCGGCTACACCTTC. Translated, it gives CVTHRGGGYTF.

This chain joins TRBV19 and TRBJ2-7; D is possibly TRBD1 or TRBD2 (6 bases each). The CDR3 length is 17 residues. Germline CDR1 LNHDA, CDR2 SQIVND (reference sequence). The germline V and J ends were trimmed by 2 bases and 1 base, with 18 bases remaining between them. The CDR3 DNA reads as TGTGCCAGTAGTATAAGCCAGAGAGGGGGGATGTCCTACGAGCAGTACTTC. Amino acids: CASSISQRGGMSYEQYF.

V is TRBV30 and J is TRBJ1-2, with D possibly being TRBD1 (6 bases). V was trimmed by 3 bases and J by 12 bases, leaving 17 bases between them. The CDR3 is made up of 12 amino acids. Germline-derived CDR1 and CDR2 are GTSNPN and SVGIG (reference sequence). The DNA for the CDR3 is TGTGCCTGGAGGCTCTTGGCGGGGGCCGACACCTTC. This gives the protein CAWRLLAGADTF.

This clone came up a few times. The gene calls are TRBV19 and TRBJ2-2; 7 nucleotides line up with TRBD1. Germline loops: CDR1 LNHDA, CDR2 SQIVND (reference sequence). This CDR3 comprises 14 residues. Germline trimming cut 10 bases from V and 2 bases from J; bases unmatched to any gene: 7. The CDR3: CAISGQRNTGELFF. DNA of the CDR3: TGTGCCATATCGGGACAGCGTAACACCGGGGAGCTGTTTTTT.

The chain joins TRBV2 to TRBJ1-4; D is unclear. There are 15 residues in the CDR3. Between the trimmed V and J ends, which lost 5 bases and 8 bases, there was a span of 18 bases. Germline loops: CDR1 SNHLY, CDR2 FYNNEI. The CDR3 DNA follows: TGTGCCAGCAGTCAAGGAGGTCGTGGTGGGGAAAAACTGTTTTTT. It yields the protein CASSQGGRGGEKLFF. Supplemented by reference TRBV2 and TRBJ1-4, the full variable domain reads EPEVTQTPSHQVTQMGQEVILRCVPISNHLYFYWYRQILGQKVEFLVSFYNNEISEKSEIFDDQFSVERPDGSNFTLKIRSTKLEDSAMYFCASSQGGRGGEKLFFGSGTQLSVL.